Each of the 11 T cell receptor beta chains below was sequenced from the same sample in a study of blood T cells in healthy people across ages. A second PCR, run for roughly 6 to 11 cycles, used a sample-barcoded 5' primer plus a J-beta primer mix. Each CDR3 protein gets one entry after TCRdb re-called the 5' RACE reads with MiXCR. The sample contains about 630,000 distinct CDR3 sequences, roughly 21% of which appear only once. Sequencing was performed on blood. The receptors come from a man aged 65-85 years in good health.

The chain employs TRBV9 and TRBJ2-5; the D gene could be TRBD1 or TRBD2 (5 bases each). The CDR3 is 15 residues long. Germline CDR1 SGDLS, CDR2 YYNGEE. Trimming stripped 3 bases from V and 9 bases from J, with 21 bases between. The CDR3 DNA follows: TGTGCCAGCAGCGGGTCCCGGGACCCAACACGCTCCCAGTACTTC. Amino acid sequence: CASSGSRDPTRSQYF.

The genes are TRBV20-1 and TRBJ2-3; 7 bases fit TRBD2. Losses at the gene ends were 6 bases for V and 0 bases for J; bases not matched to a gene: 9. This CDR3 has 15 amino acids. The germline CDR1 and CDR2 sequences are DFQATT and SNEGSKA (reference sequence). Written as DNA, the CDR3 is TGCAGTGCCCAGGACCTAGCGGATAGCACAGATACGCAGTATTTT. This translates into CSAQDLADSTDTQYF.

This clonotype has only a few counts. The gene calls are TRBV6-6 and TRBJ1-1; D is undetermined. CDR3 length: 14 residues. The V gene's germline CDR1 is MNHNY and CDR2 SVGAGI (reference sequence). V was clipped by 2 bases and J by 5 bases, with 12 bases between them. The CDR3 spells CASSYGERVTEAFF. DNA of the CDR3: TGTGCCAGCAGTTACGGGGAGAGGGTGACTGAAGCTTTCTTT.

The chain joins TRBV2 to TRBJ1-4; D ambiguous. V gave up 0 bases and J gave up 7 bases, with 9 bases separating them. This CDR3 is built from 14 residues. In germline, CDR1 is SNHLY, CDR2 FYNNEI. The CDR3 DNA reads TGTGCCAGCAGTGAAGCGCTTCCTGGTGAAAAACTGTTTTTT. Protein sequence: CASSEALPGEKLFF.

This chain joins TRBV6-2 or TRBV6-3 and TRBJ2-1; 10 nucleotides agree with TRBD2. CDR3 length: 13 residues. Germline values: CDR1 MNHEY, CDR2 SVGEGT. Unmatched junction bases numbered 3, after V lost 4 bases and J lost 9 bases. Here the CDR3 reads CASSLPSGSEQFF. CDR3 coding DNA: TGTGCCAGCAGTTTACCTAGCGGGAGTGAGCAGTTCTTC.

On this clonotype: Because the CDR3 is missing its conserved closing phenylalanine or tryptophan, this is likely a read error. This sequence joins TRBV9 and TRBJ2-1; D is uncertain. V was clipped by 0 bases and J by 0 bases, with 10 bases between them. This CDR3 has 16 residues. Germline-derived CDR1 and CDR2 are SGDLS and YYNGEE. CDR3 DNA sequence: TGTGCCAGCAGCGTAGGAAGCGAACCCTCCTACAATGAGCAGTTCCTC. Encoded protein: CASSVGSEPSYNEQFL.

This clonotype was seen repeatedly, ten times or more. The chain links TRBV28 to TRBJ2-5; the match to TRBD2 covers 13 bases. The germline gives CDR1 MDHEN, CDR2 SYDVKM. V trimming: 5 bases; J trimming: 3 bases; junction bases outside the gene matches: 9. This CDR3 has 17 residues. CDR3 sequence reads: CASSPSTGLAGEETQYF. CDR3 in DNA: TGTGCCAGCAGTCCATCAACTGGACTAGCGGGAGAAGAGACCCAGTACTTC.

The chain carries TRBV3-1 and TRBJ2-7, with 7 bases aligning to TRBD2. The DNA end is more similar to TRBJ2-1, so the J call may be wrong. This CDR3 has 16 amino acids. Germline loops: CDR1 LGHDT, CDR2 YNNKEL (reference sequence). CDR3 DNA sequence: TGTGCCAGCAGCCAAGGGCACGGCGGGAGTGGCTTTGAGCAGTTCTTC. It yields the protein CASSQGHGGSGFEQFF.

This clonotype occurred a few times. The rearrangement uses TRBV11-1 and TRBJ2-4; TRBD2 matches at 7 bases. V was pared by 5 bases and J by 4 bases, with 5 bases of the junction left unmatched. This CDR3 comprises 14 residues. Germline CDR1 is SGHAT and CDR2 is FQDESV (reference sequence). The CDR3 DNA follows: TGTGCCAGCAGCCAGGGACTACCTAAAAACATTCAGTACTTC. Amino acids: CASSQGLPKNIQYF.

The chain links TRBV20-1 to TRBJ2-1; 8 bases align to TRBD2. Germline V gene lookup returns CDR1 DFQATT and CDR2 SNEGSKA (reference sequence). CDR3 length equals 14 residues. Germline trimming cut 6 bases from V and 5 bases from J; bases unmatched to any gene: 9. CDR3 in DNA: TGCAGTGCCTGGACCAGTAGCGGGAACAATGAGCAGTTCTTC. Amino acid sequence: CSAWTSSGNNEQFF.

The chain recombines TRBV15 with TRBJ2-6; D call uncertain. CDR3 size: 17 residues. Per germline, CDR1 LNHNV and CDR2 YYDKDF (reference sequence). V was shortened by 0 bases and J by 0 bases, with 9 bases between the two germline ends. CDR3 nucleotide sequence: TGTGCCACCAGCAGAGACCCAATGGTCTCTGGGGCCAACGTCCTGACTTTC. Protein sequence: CATSRDPMVSGANVLTF.